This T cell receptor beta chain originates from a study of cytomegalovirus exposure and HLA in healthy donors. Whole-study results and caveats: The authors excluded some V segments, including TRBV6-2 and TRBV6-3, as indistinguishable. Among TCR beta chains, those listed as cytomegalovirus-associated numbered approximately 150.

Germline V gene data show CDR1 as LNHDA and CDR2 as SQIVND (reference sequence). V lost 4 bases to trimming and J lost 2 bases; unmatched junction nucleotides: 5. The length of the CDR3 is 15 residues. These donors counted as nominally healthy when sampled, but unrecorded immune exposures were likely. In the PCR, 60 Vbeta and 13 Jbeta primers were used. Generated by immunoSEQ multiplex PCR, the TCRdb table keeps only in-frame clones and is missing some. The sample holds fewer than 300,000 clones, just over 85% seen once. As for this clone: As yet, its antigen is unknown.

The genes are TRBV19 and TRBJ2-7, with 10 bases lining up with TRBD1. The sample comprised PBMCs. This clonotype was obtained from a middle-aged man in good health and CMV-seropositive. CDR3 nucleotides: TGTGCCAGTAGTACCCGGACAGGGGGTACCTACGAGCAGTACTTC. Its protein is CASSTRTGGTYEQYF.